The T cell receptor beta chain under discussion was sequenced for a study of cytomegalovirus exposure and HLA in healthy donors. Study-wide results and caveats: Researchers had no immune exposure information except CMV serostatus available. TCR beta V- and J-gene trimming was later associated with a missense DCLRE1C variant. In a later analysis, HLA-associated TCR beta chains were more clonally expanded than equally common others.

Nobody wrote down the CMV serostatus of this donor. PCR amplification relied on 60 Vbeta primers (plus 13 Jbeta primers). TCRdb keeps only in-frame clones here, not all; method: immunoSEQ multiplex PCR. The sample carries about 140,000 clones, 73% recorded once. This clone was picked up one time. Antigen: not known. This CDR3 is built from 15 residues. Germline V gene data show CDR1 as MNHNS and CDR2 as SASEGT. Between the trimmed V and J ends, which lost 6 bases and 4 bases, there was a span of 18 bases. Input material: PBMCs. This clonotype was obtained from a human donor in good health. This chain joins TRBV6-1 and TRBJ2-5; no reliable D call. The CDR3 DNA follows: TGTGCCAGCAGCCGCGACTCTGACGGCGGAGAGACCCAGTACTTC. This gives the protein CASSRDSDGGETQYF.